These T cell receptor beta chains were read from a single sample in a study of T cells in Graves' hyperthyroidism and ophthalmopathy. One entry per CDR3 protein results from TCRdb running MiXCR on the multiplex PCR reads. Found here are about 380,000 distinct CDR3 sequences, around 13% of them singletons; the top ten hold approximately 11%. The sample taken for sequencing was blood. The receptors originated from a woman aged 60-75 years with Graves' hyperthyroidism. The CDR3 runs from the conserved cysteine through the conserved F or W. Each record gives: V gene, D gene, clone size, J gene, CDR3 DNA, CDR3 protein. The D gene is left open where the match is weak. Only some rows state a clone size, as once, few, many or a class for expanded clones.

V: TRBV2; D: NA; size: many; J: TRBJ1-5; DNA: TGTGCCAGCAGTGACGGTCAGCTCAATCAGCCCCAGCATTTT; CDR3: CASSDGQLNQPQHF
V: TRBV20-1; D: NA; size: many; J: TRBJ1-5; DNA: TGCAGTGCTAGATCCACAGAGGATCAGCCCCAGCATTTT; CDR3: CSARSTEDQPQHF
V: TRBV11-2; D: NA; size: many; J: TRBJ2-7; DNA: TGTGCCAGCAGCGCACAGGGATACGAGCAGTACTTC; CDR3: CASSAQGYEQYF
V: TRBV10-3; D: NA; size: few; J: TRBJ2-3; DNA: TGTGCCATCACCCCCAGTGGCACAGATACGCAGTATTTT; CDR3: CAITPSGTDTQYF
V: TRBV20-1; D: TRBD2; size: many; J: TRBJ2-7; DNA: TGCAGTGCTCCTGGGGACTACCCATACGAGCAGTACTTC; CDR3: CSAPGDYPYEQYF
V: TRBV12-5; D: NA; size: NA; J: TRBJ1-5; DNA: TGTGCTAGTGGTTTCGGGTCAGGGAATCAGCCCCAGCATTTT; CDR3: CASGFGSGNQPQHF
V: TRBV27; D: NA; size: NA; J: TRBJ2-7; DNA: TGTGCCAGCAGTTTAAAGGACATCTCCTACGAGCAGTACTTC; CDR3: CASSLKDISYEQYF
V: TRBV5-1; D: TRBD2; size: many; J: TRBJ2-5; DNA: TGCGCCAGCAGCTTGTTCGGCGGGAGTCAAGAGACCCAGTACTTC; CDR3: CASSLFGGSQETQYF
V: TRBV14; D: NA; size: NA; J: TRBJ2-3; DNA: TGTGCCAGCAGCCCGGGACTGGGATTCACAGATACGCAGTATTTT; CDR3: CASSPGLGFTDTQYF
V: TRBV12-3/TRBV12-4; D: NA; size: many; J: TRBJ1-2; DNA: TGTGCCAGCAGCCCTCAAGTTATAGGGTCTGATGGCTACACCTTC; CDR3: CASSPQVIGSDGYTF
V: TRBV7-6; D: NA; size: few; J: TRBJ2-3; DNA: TGTGCCAGCAGCTTAGGGGACCCCCTATCGCAGTATTTT; CDR3: CASSLGDPLSQYF
V: TRBV13; D: TRBD2; size: NA; J: TRBJ2-7; DNA: TGTGCCAGCAGCTTGGTCCCCGGGGGGGCCTACGAGCAGTACTTC; CDR3: CASSLVPGGAYEQYF
V: TRBV6-1; D: TRBD1; size: few; J: TRBJ1-1; DNA: TGTGCCAGCGTAAGGGGGCTAAACACTGAAGCTTTCTTT; CDR3: CASVRGLNTEAFF
V: TRBV7-9; D: TRBD2; size: once; J: TRBJ2-2; DNA: TGTGCCAGCAGCTCGACTAGCGGGAGGGCTTCCGGGGAGCTGTTTTTT; CDR3: CASSSTSGRASGELFF
V: TRBV6-1; D: NA; size: NA; J: TRBJ2-7; DNA: TGTGCCAGCAGTCCCAGGAATAGCGGCTACGAGCAGTACTTC; CDR3: CASSPRNSGYEQYF
V: TRBV4-1; D: NA; size: few; J: TRBJ2-7; DNA: TGCGCCAGCAGCCAAGTCGGAGAGGGCTACGAGCAGTACTTC; CDR3: CASSQVGEGYEQYF
V: TRBV14; D: TRBD2; size: few; J: TRBJ2-2; DNA: TGTGCCAGCAGCCTAGCGGGGTTTACCGGGGAGCTGTTTTTT; CDR3: CASSLAGFTGELFF
V: TRBV19; D: NA; size: NA; J: TRBJ1-5; DNA: TGTGTCAGTAGTGTTGTGCTGGGCAGGGTTCTTGAAGATAGCAATCAGCCCCAGCATTTT; CDR3: CVSSVVLGRVLEDSNQPQHF
V: TRBV7-8; D: TRBD1; size: many; J: TRBJ2-7; DNA: TGTGCCAGCAGGCCAGGGGGCTGGGCCTACGAGCAGTACTTC; CDR3: CASRPGGWAYEQYF
V: TRBV24-1; D: NA; size: many; J: TRBJ2-1; DNA: TGTGCCACCAGTGACACGGGACCGAGCGATGAGCAGTTCTTC; CDR3: CATSDTGPSDEQFF
V: TRBV12-3/TRBV12-4; D: NA; size: many; J: TRBJ2-7; DNA: TGTGCCAGCAGTTCCGAGCCTGTCTCCTACGAGCAGTACTTC; CDR3: CASSSEPVSYEQYF
V: TRBV3-1; D: NA; size: NA; J: TRBJ2-7; DNA: TGTGCCAGCAGCCAAGATCACGGCGAGCAGTACTTC; CDR3: CASSQDHGEQYF
V: TRBV6-2/TRBV6-3; D: NA; size: many; J: TRBJ1-5; DNA: TGTGCCAGCAGCCGGACGTCTCAGCCCCAGCATTTT; CDR3: CASSRTSQPQHF
V: TRBV6-1; D: NA; size: few; J: TRBJ2-6; DNA: TGTGCCAGCAGTCCTCAGGGCTCTGGGGCCAACGTCCCGACTTTC; CDR3: CASSPQGSGANVPTF
V: TRBV12-3/TRBV12-4; D: TRBD2; size: many; J: TRBJ2-1; DNA: TGCGCCAGCAGCCCCCCTAGCGGTAGTTACAATGAGCAGTTCTTC; CDR3: CASSPPSGSYNEQFF
V: TRBV27; D: NA; size: many; J: TRBJ1-2; DNA: TGTGCCAGCAGTTCCGCGAGCGGGCGGGCCTACACCTTC; CDR3: CASSSASGRAYTF
V: TRBV7-9; D: TRBD1; size: many; J: TRBJ1-1; DNA: TGTGCCAGCAGCTTCCCGGACAGGGGTGAAGCTTTCTTT; CDR3: CASSFPDRGEAFF
V: TRBV20-1; D: TRBD1; size: many; J: TRBJ1-2; DNA: TGCAGTGCTACGGGACAGCCTAACTATGGCTACACCTTC; CDR3: CSATGQPNYGYTF
V: TRBV6-2/TRBV6-3; D: TRBD2; size: many; J: TRBJ2-1; DNA: TGTGCCAGCAGTTACCGCGCTAGCGGGGCTAATGAGCAGTTCTTC; CDR3: CASSYRASGANEQFF
V: TRBV5-1; D: NA; size: few; J: TRBJ1-5; DNA: TGCGCCAGCAGCTTCGGGGGCTTCGGGCAGCCCCAGCATTTT; CDR3: CASSFGGFGQPQHF
V: TRBV7-9; D: NA; size: NA; J: TRBJ2-1; DNA: TGTGCCAGCAGCCCGTGGGGAGGTGCCTACAATGAGCAGTTCTTC; CDR3: CASSPWGGAYNEQFF
V: TRBV6-2/TRBV6-3; D: NA; size: NA; J: TRBJ2-3; DNA: TGTGCCACCCGGACCTCGGGGGATACGCAGTATTTT; CDR3: CATRTSGDTQYF
V: TRBV5-5; D: NA; size: many; J: TRBJ2-1; DNA: TGTGCCAGCAGCTTGTCCCGGGAGTGGGATGAGCAGTTCTTC; CDR3: CASSLSREWDEQFF
V: TRBV28; D: NA; size: NA; J: TRBJ1-5; DNA: TGTGCCAGCATTCTAACAGGGAGGGGCAATCAGCCCCAGCATTTT; CDR3: CASILTGRGNQPQHF
V: TRBV3-1; D: NA; size: many; J: TRBJ2-1; DNA: TGTGCCAGCAGTCCTAGCGCTAGCTCCTACAATGAGCAGTTCTTC; CDR3: CASSPSASSYNEQFF
V: TRBV20-1; D: TRBD1; size: many; J: TRBJ2-7; DNA: TGCAGTGCAGAGGATCGGGACAGGGCCTACGAGCAGTACTTC; CDR3: CSAEDRDRAYEQYF
V: TRBV7-8; D: NA; size: many; J: TRBJ2-5; DNA: TGTGCCAGCAGCTTAGCGGCTGGGGGTCGAGAGACCCAGTACTTC; CDR3: CASSLAAGGRETQYF
V: TRBV9; D: TRBD2; size: NA; J: TRBJ2-7; DNA: TGTGCCAGCAGCGTTACTAGCGGGAGGTTCGTGGAGCAGTACTTC; CDR3: CASSVTSGRFVEQYF
V: TRBV5-5; D: NA; size: few; J: TRBJ1-2; DNA: TGTGCCAGCAGCCCAGGACCGTCCTTGAACTATGGCTACACCTTC; CDR3: CASSPGPSLNYGYTF
V: TRBV10-3; D: NA; size: few; J: TRBJ1-3; DNA: TGTGCCATCAGTGTCCCTCCGGCTACTGGAAACACCATATATTTT; CDR3: CAISVPPATGNTIYF
V: TRBV28; D: NA; size: many; J: TRBJ2-7; DNA: TGTGCCAGCAGTTTAACCTGGGAGTCTTACGAGCAGTACTTC; CDR3: CASSLTWESYEQYF
V: TRBV24-1; D: NA; size: few; J: TRBJ2-1; DNA: TGTGCCACCAGTGAATCTACTCCGAGCTCCTACAATGAGCAGTTCTTC; CDR3: CATSESTPSSYNEQFF
V: TRBV7-9; D: NA; size: many; J: TRBJ1-3; DNA: TGTGCCAGCAGCTTATTGACAGACGGAAACACCATATATTTT; CDR3: CASSLLTDGNTIYF
V: TRBV28; D: NA; size: many; J: TRBJ2-5; DNA: TGTGCCAGCAGTCCGGGAAGCCTGGGGGAGACCCAGTACTTC; CDR3: CASSPGSLGETQYF
V: TRBV11-2; D: TRBD2; size: many; J: TRBJ2-1; DNA: TGTGCCAGCAGCTCCCGACTAGCGGGTGAGCAGTTCTTC; CDR3: CASSSRLAGEQFF
V: TRBV2; D: NA; size: NA; J: TRBJ2-7; DNA: TGTGCCAGCAGTGGCCCCGGCAACGAGCAGTACTTC; CDR3: CASSGPGNEQYF
V: TRBV6-1; D: NA; size: few; J: TRBJ2-3; DNA: TGTGCCAGCACTACGGGTAGCGGATACACAGATACGCAGTATTTT; CDR3: CASTTGSGYTDTQYF
V: TRBV3-1; D: NA; size: many; J: TRBJ2-3; DNA: TGTGCCAGCAGCGGACTGGAGGACCAGCTAGATACGCAGTATTTT; CDR3: CASSGLEDQLDTQYF
V: TRBV7-9; D: NA; size: few; J: TRBJ2-7; DNA: TGTGCCAGCAGCTTAACTCGGGGGGCTTCCCCTACCCAGTTGGAGCAGTACTTC; CDR3: CASSLTRGASPTQLEQYF
V: TRBV29-1; D: NA; size: few; J: TRBJ1-1; DNA: TGCAGCGTTGCACGGAACACTGAAGCTTTCTTT; CDR3: CSVARNTEAFF
V: TRBV15; D: NA; size: few; J: TRBJ2-5; DNA: TGTGCCACCAGCAAGGGAGGGACAGTGCGTGGCGGGACCCAGTACTTC; CDR3: CATSKGGTVRGGTQYF
V: TRBV30; D: TRBD2; size: few; J: TRBJ2-2; DNA: TGTGCCTGGAGTCGCGGGAGCTCGAACACCAGGGAGCTGTTTTTT; CDR3: CAWSRGSSNTRELFF
V: TRBV10-1; D: NA; size: many; J: TRBJ1-2; DNA: TGCGCCAGCAGTGAGTCGAGGGGTGTGGGGGCGATTAACTATGGCTACACCTTC; CDR3: CASSESRGVGAINYGYTF